These T cell receptor beta chains were read from a single sample in a study of cytomegalovirus exposure and HLA in healthy donors. Generated by immunoSEQ multiplex PCR, the TCRdb table keeps only in-frame clones and is missing some. The sample lists tens of thousands of clones, more than 75% occurring once. What was sequenced was PBMCs. The receptors stem from a male donor in good health and CMV-seronegative. Both conserved end residues are part of each CDR3. Each record gives: D gene, V gene, clone size, J gene, CDR3 protein, CDR3 DNA. A D gene is named only where the DNA matches it firmly. Clone sizes are given selectively: once, few, many, or a class where the clone is expanded.

D gene: -
V gene: TRBV6-1
clone size: -
J gene: TRBJ1-1
CDR3 protein: CASSDPAGMNTEAFF
CDR3 DNA: TGTGCCAGCAGTGACCCGGCGGGGATGAACACTGAAGCTTTCTTT

D gene: TRBD1
V gene: TRBV27
clone size: -
J gene: TRBJ1-5
CDR3 protein: CASSPRQGGVGNQPQHF
CDR3 DNA: TGTGCCAGCAGTCCGCGACAGGGGGGGGTTGGCAATCAGCCCCAGCATTTT

D gene: -
V gene: TRBV5-6
clone size: -
J gene: TRBJ2-7
CDR3 protein: CASSLFNSGSPSYEQYF
CDR3 DNA: TGTGCCAGCAGCTTGTTTAATTCAGGTTCACCTTCCTACGAGCAGTACTTC

D gene: TRBD2
V gene: TRBV4-1
clone size: -
J gene: TRBJ2-1
CDR3 protein: CASSRDSGGDYNEQFF
CDR3 DNA: TGCGCCAGCAGCCGAGATAGCGGGGGGGACTACAATGAGCAGTTCTTC

D gene: TRBD1
V gene: TRBV7-9
clone size: medium-sized
J gene: TRBJ1-4
CDR3 protein: CASSSGQERDNEKLFF
CDR3 DNA: TGTGCCAGCAGCTCCGGACAGGAACGGGATAATGAAAAACTGTTTTTT

D gene: -
V gene: TRBV6-6
clone size: once
J gene: TRBJ2-7
CDR3 protein: CASSYGGLTGAYEQYF
CDR3 DNA: TGTGCCAGCAGTTATGGGGGCCTCACCGGGGCCTACGAGCAGTACTTC

D gene: -
V gene: TRBV4-1
clone size: -
J gene: TRBJ2-1
CDR3 protein: CASSQERASGWEFF
CDR3 DNA: TGCGCCAGCAGCCAAGAACGGGCCTCGGGATGGGAGTTCTTC

D gene: -
V gene: TRBV27
clone size: few
J gene: TRBJ2-1
CDR3 protein: CASSPDGTFYNEQFF
CDR3 DNA: TGTGCCAGCAGTCCGGACGGGACTTTCTACAATGAGCAGTTCTTC

D gene: -
V gene: TRBV30
clone size: -
J gene: TRBJ1-1
CDR3 protein: CAWSWGREGGEAFF
CDR3 DNA: TGTGCCTGGAGTTGGGGCAGGGAGGGAGGTGAAGCTTTCTTT

D gene: -
V gene: TRBV29-1
clone size: -
J gene: TRBJ2-4
CDR3 protein: CSVRPGDMNIQYF
CDR3 DNA: TGCAGTGTACGACCGGGGGATATGAACATTCAGTACTTC

D gene: TRBD1
V gene: TRBV6-5
clone size: -
J gene: TRBJ2-3
CDR3 protein: CASSYGQVTDTQYF
CDR3 DNA: TGTGCCAGCAGTTACGGACAGGTCACAGATACGCAGTATTTT

D gene: TRBD2
V gene: TRBV7-3
clone size: -
J gene: TRBJ2-3
CDR3 protein: CASSSRTRLDTQYF
CDR3 DNA: TGTGCCAGCAGCTCCCGGACTAGATTGGATACGCAGTATTTT

D gene: -
V gene: TRBV4-3
clone size: -
J gene: TRBJ2-7
CDR3 protein: CASSQDSGRTYEQYF
CDR3 DNA: TGCGCCAGCAGCCAGGACTCCGGAAGAACCTACGAGCAGTACTTC

D gene: -
V gene: TRBV2
clone size: -
J gene: TRBJ1-1
CDR3 protein: CASRKEDGANTEAFF
CDR3 DNA: TGTGCCAGCAGGAAAGAGGATGGGGCGAACACTGAAGCTTTCTTT

D gene: -
V gene: TRBV25-1
clone size: -
J gene: TRBJ2-3
CDR3 protein: CASRATVNTDTQYF
CDR3 DNA: TGTGCCAGCAGGGCAACAGTAAACACAGATACGCAGTATTTT

D gene: -
V gene: TRBV5-1
clone size: -
J gene: TRBJ1-1
CDR3 protein: CASSFTGPTEAFF
CDR3 DNA: TGCGCCAGCAGTTTCACAGGGCCCACTGAAGCTTTCTTT

D gene: -
V gene: TRBV19
clone size: -
J gene: TRBJ1-1
CDR3 protein: CASRSTVNTEAFF
CDR3 DNA: TGTGCCAGTAGGTCGACAGTGAACACTGAAGCTTTCTTT

D gene: TRBD1
V gene: TRBV7-2
clone size: -
J gene: TRBJ1-2
CDR3 protein: CASSLSGTGGCTF
CDR3 DNA: TGTGCCAGCAGCCTATCCGGGACAGGGGGCTGCACCTTC

D gene: TRBD1
V gene: TRBV6-6
clone size: few
J gene: TRBJ2-7
CDR3 protein: CASSYFQGSGGNEQYF
CDR3 DNA: TGTGCCAGCAGTTACTTTCAAGGTTCAGGGGGCAACGAGCAGTACTTC

D gene: -
V gene: TRBV19
clone size: -
J gene: TRBJ1-2
CDR3 protein: CASRGSGPQMHGYTF
CDR3 DNA: TGTGCCAGTAGGGGCTCTGGGCCCCAAATGCATGGCTACACCTTC

D gene: -
V gene: TRBV30
clone size: -
J gene: TRBJ2-5
CDR3 protein: CAWSQYQETQYF
CDR3 DNA: TGTGCCTGGAGTCAGTATCAAGAGACCCAGTACTTC